The TCR beta chain described here comes from a study of cytomegalovirus exposure and HLA in healthy donors (dated by TCRdb to about 2017). The study in broad terms: The approximately 710 repertoires of the first cohort and the roughly 120 validation repertoires were produced on the same platform, according to a later analysis. The study combined high-throughput TCR immunosequencing, statistical association of individual TCRs with disease status, and machine learning to predict cytomegalovirus infection status. The study was designed to test whether signatures of past pathogen exposure could be identified by cataloging public T cell receptors. In addition to the first cohort of about 650 subjects, a separate validation cohort of around 110 different subjects was used. Results the study describes overall, beyond this receptor: Most TCR sequences were seen in very few donors, while some public TCRs were found in many individuals. All 120 repertoires were used to score co-occurrence in the validation cohort in a later analysis, because that analysis had no HLA typing for the cohort. The study gave a list of some 150 TCR beta chains associated with cytomegalovirus. Of the cluster scores, 85% to 95% were above 0 in a later analysis, which found that TCRs clustered in the first cohort also tended to co-occur in the approximately 110 validation repertoires. According to the authors, the approach could potentially be generalized to other disease states and immunological phenotypes. The classifier was reported to diagnose cytomegalovirus status with high specificity and sensitivity in both the original cohort and the validation cohort. In vitro tests confirmed that a few of the cytomegalovirus-associated TCR beta chains recognize cytomegalovirus antigens.

To prepare the library, the immunoSEQ multiplex PCR assay was applied. The published analysis was carried out like this. To diagnose cytomegalovirus status from the catalog of TCR beta chain sequences, a statistical classification framework was built. TCRdb retrieved this table from immuneACCESS and kept in-frame rearrangements only. Not all clones are present; in checked studies, unresolved V genes account for under half, and no reason is known for the remainder. The DNA was the basis for D and trimming; V, J and clone size are from that table. The sample table records hundreds of thousands of clones; 83% of these occur just once. Of the sample, about 6% is held by the ten largest clones. Separate from the approximately 700-subject first cohort, the validation cohort of 120 subjects was the group to which the donors belonged. From the cysteine through the phenylalanine, the CDR3 covers 16 amino acids. Only the CDR3 DNA stays, 48 bases, in frame from base 1. V drops 1 base and J drops 5 bases, leaving 16 bases in between. CDR1 and CDR2, looked up from the germline V gene (reference sequence), are LNHDA and SQIVND.

The sample holds one count of this clone. The antigen it binds to is not known. Base qualities are missing; no much larger clone stands one base away. This clonotype originated in a woman under 30 in good health and CMV-seronegative. Sequenced: PBMCs. The chain uses TRBV19 and TRBJ2-3; the D gene cannot be resolved reliably. The CDR3 reads as follows: CASSIAGRRGRDTQYF. The DNA sequence is TGTGCCAGTAGTATAGCTGGACGCCGCGGTAGAGATACGCAGTATTTT. Where the CDR3 stops, the reference TRBV19 and TRBJ2-3 genes take over; the full variable domain is DGGITQSPKYLFRKEGQNVTLSCEQNLNHDAMYWYRQDPGQGLRLIYYSQIVNDFQKGDIAEGYSVSREKKESFPLTVTSAQKNPTAFYLCASSIAGRRGRDTQYFGPGTRLTVL.